The table lists the clone carrying this T cell receptor beta chain with a few counts. The data were produced by immunoSEQ multiplex PCR, yet TCRdb's version contains in-frame clones alone and is incomplete. The sample holds 78,000 or so clones, 88% seen once. This entry comes from a study of control samples from healthy donors and cancer patients. CDR3 length: 12 amino acids. The germline gives CDR1 MNHEY, CDR2 SVGAGI. Trimming shortened V by 9 bases and J by 7 bases, and 15 bases separated the two germline ends. Sequenced input: blood. This rearrangement joins TRBV6-5 to TRBJ1-1; no reliable D call. The receptor's source is a woman aged 50 to 60 in good health. CDR3 sequence (DNA): TGTGCCAGTTCCCGGGGAGGAGGTGAAGCTTTCTTT. Translating it yields CASSRGGGEAFF.